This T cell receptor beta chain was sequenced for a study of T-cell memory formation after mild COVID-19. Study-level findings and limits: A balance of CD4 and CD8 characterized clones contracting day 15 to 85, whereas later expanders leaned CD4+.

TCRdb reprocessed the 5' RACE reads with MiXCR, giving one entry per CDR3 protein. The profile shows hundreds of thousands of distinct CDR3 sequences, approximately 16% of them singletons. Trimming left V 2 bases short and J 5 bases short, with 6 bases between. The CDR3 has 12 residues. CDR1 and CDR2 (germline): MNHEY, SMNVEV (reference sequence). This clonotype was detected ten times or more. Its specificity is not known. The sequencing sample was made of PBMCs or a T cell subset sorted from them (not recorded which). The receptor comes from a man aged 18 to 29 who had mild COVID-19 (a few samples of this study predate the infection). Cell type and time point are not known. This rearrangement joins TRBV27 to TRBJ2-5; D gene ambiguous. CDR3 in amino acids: CASSLVTETQYF. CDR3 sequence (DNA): TGTGCCAGCAGTTTAGTAACGGAGACCCAGTACTTC.